The 12 T cell receptor beta chains listed next were all sequenced from one sample in a study of blood T cell repertoires in COVID-19. Assay: immunoSEQ multiplex PCR; the TCRdb copy retains only in-frame clones and omits some. In the table there are fewer than 200,000 clones, around 85% of which are singletons. Material: peripheral blood. The receptors shown here come from a woman aged 60-75 years with acute or convalescent COVID-19.

Only a few counts were recorded for this clone. The rearrangement links TRBV7-9 to TRBJ1-1; D gene uncertain. The CDR3 sequence is 14 residues long. Trimming cost V 3 bases and J 4 bases, with 12 bases left between them. Germline V gene lookup returns CDR1 SEHNR and CDR2 FQNEAQ (reference sequence). The CDR3 sequence: CASSFLDLRTEAFF. The CDR3 nucleotides are TGTGCCAGCAGCTTCTTAGATCTTCGCACTGAAGCTTTCTTT.

The V gene is TRBV29-1, the J gene TRBJ2-3; D is perhaps TRBD1 (5 bases). Germline CDR1 SQVTM, CDR2 ANQGSEA. V shed 4 bases and J shed 2 bases, with 10 bases lying between them. CDR3 size: 13 residues. CDR3 sequence (DNA): TGCAGCGTTGTGGGGCAATACACAGATACGCAGTATTTT. Translation gives CSVVGQYTDTQYF.

V usage is TRBV4-1 and J usage is TRBJ2-7; D may be TRBD2 (5 bases). V was trimmed by 5 bases and J by 0 bases, leaving 20 bases between them. This CDR3 is 17 amino acids long. CDR1 is MGHRA, CDR2 YSYEKL, per germline. CDR3 loop: CASSTGSDRPSSYEQYF. The CDR3 DNA follows: TGCGCCAGCAGCACTGGGAGTGACCGGCCAAGCTCCTACGAGCAGTACTTC.

This clone was found once. The chain combines TRBV7-9 with TRBJ2-3; D not certain. Between the trimmed V and J ends, which lost 6 bases and 2 bases, there was a span of 21 bases. Germline V lookup: CDR1 SEHNR, CDR2 FQNEAQ (reference sequence). The CDR3 spans 17 residues. CDR3 region: CASRTRKTRLDTDTQYF. The CDR3 coding sequence is TGTGCCAGCAGAACCCGCAAGACTCGTCTAGACACAGATACGCAGTATTTT.

This clone has only a few counts. The rearrangement links TRBV5-1 to TRBJ1-6; D is ambiguous. Trimming removed 0 bases from V and 6 bases from J, with 10 bases in between. Germline V gene sequence: CDR1 SGHRS, CDR2 YFSETQ. The CDR3 sequence is 15 residues long. CDR3 bases: TGCGCCAGCAGCTTGGAAGGACTCAGTAATTCACCCCTCCACTTT. It yields the protein CASSLEGLSNSPLHF.

This clone was seen only a few times. The J gene is TRBJ2-2, the V gene TRBV27; 7 positions match TRBD1. V shed 1 base, J shed 2 bases, and the junction held 7 bases outside the gene matches. The V gene's germline CDR1 is MNHEY and CDR2 SMNVEV (reference sequence). This CDR3 contains 17 residues. This chain's CDR3 is CASSLWRRGINTGELFF. The CDR3 coding sequence is TGTGCCAGCAGTTTATGGCGCAGGGGGATTAACACCGGGGAGCTGTTTTTT.

A single count supports this clone. CDR3 sequence (DNA): TGTGCCAGCAGCCAAGGACAGAACTATGGCTACACCTTC. Amino acid sequence: CASSQGQNYGYTF. The rearrangement uses TRBV3-1 (or the pseudogene TRBV3-2) and TRBJ1-2; TRBD1 is a possible D gene (5 bases). The ends were cut back, 1 base at V and 2 bases at J, with 5 bases in the middle. Per the germline V gene, CDR1 is LGHDT and CDR2 is YNNKEL (reference sequence). The CDR3 covers 13 residues.

This chain joins TRBV30 and TRBJ1-3, with no clear D. The CDR3 is made up of 12 amino acids. The germline V gene has CDR1 GTSNPN and CDR2 SVGIG (reference sequence). Trimming cost V 2 bases and J 4 bases, with 6 bases left between them. The CDR3 reads CAWSLLGNTIYF. For the CDR3, the DNA is TGTGCCTGGAGTCTATTAGGAAACACCATATATTTT.

The rearrangement links TRBV6-5 to TRBJ2-1; perhaps TRBD1 as D (6 bases). V lost 7 bases to trimming and J lost 7 bases, with 14 bases between them. CDR1 and CDR2 (germline): MNHEY, SVGAGI. The CDR3 has 13 amino acids. CDR3 amino acids: CASINLDSNEQFF. CDR3 nucleotides: TGTGCCAGCATTAACCTGGACAGTAATGAGCAGTTCTTC.

V gene TRBV15 combines with J gene TRBJ2-2, with a tentative D call TRBD1 (5 bases). The CDR3 has 13 residues. V lost 6 bases, J lost 6 bases, and 11 bases lay in between. The germline gives CDR1 LNHNV, CDR2 YYDKDF (reference sequence). CDR3 nucleotides: TGTGCCACCAGGTCTCAGGGTTCCGGGGAGCTGTTTTTT. Translated: CATRSQGSGELFF.

The chain couples TRBV4-1 to TRBJ1-4; 8 bases agree with TRBD1. V gave up 3 bases and J gave up 4 bases; unmatched junction bases: 4. Germline assignment: CDR1 MGHRA and CDR2 YSYEKL. This CDR3 is 15 amino acids long. The CDR3 region has the DNA TGCGCCAGCAGCCAGGCAGGGGGCTTTAATGAAAAACTGTTTTTT. This translates into CASSQAGGFNEKLFF.

This clone was counted a few times. This rearrangement joins TRBV24-1 to TRBJ1-5, with D tentatively TRBD1 (5 bases). The V end lost 6 bases, the J end lost 4 bases, and 9 bases lay between the germline ends. This CDR3 has 13 amino acids. Looked up from germline, CDR1 is KGHDR and CDR2 is SFDVKD. CDR3 protein: CATSLAGNQPQHF. In nucleotides, the CDR3 is TGTGCCACCAGTTTGGCAGGGAATCAGCCCCAGCATTTT.